This T cell receptor (beta chain) was recorded in a study of blood T cell repertoires in COVID-19. Study-level background: Material from acute and convalescent COVID-19 was sourced from the United States, Italy and Spain.

Clones were read by immunoSEQ multiplex PCR, and TCRdb kept only the in-frame ones, dropping some. The sample has 250,000 to 350,000 clones; approximately 89% are singletons. Sequencing used peripheral blood. This receptor was obtained from a woman in her twenties or thirties with COVID-19, enrolled during active disease.

CDR3 nucleotide sequence: TGCAGCGTTGAACCCAGGGGAGGGGGTATTGCTGAAGCTTTCTTT. Protein: CSVEPRGGGIAEAFF. The chain has TRBV29-1 and TRBJ1-1, with TRBD1 as a possible D gene (6 bases). Trimming took 2 bases from V and 6 from J, leaving 19 bases between them. Per germline, CDR1 SQVTM and CDR2 ANQGSEA. CDR3 length: 15 amino acids. The variable domain in full, completed from reference TRBV29-1 and TRBJ1-1, reads SAVISQKPSRDICQRGTSLTIQCQVDSQVTMMFWYRQQPGQSLTLIATANQGSEATYESGFVIDKFPISRPNLTFSTLTVSNMSPEDSSIYLCSVEPRGGGIAEAFFGQGTRLTVV.